A single sample gave rise to the 6 T cell receptor beta chains below, sequenced in a study of cytomegalovirus exposure and HLA in healthy donors. Primers: 60 Vbeta forward and 13 Jbeta reverse. The repertoire was sequenced with immunoSEQ multiplex PCR; TCRdb's copy has only in-frame clones and lacks some. The sample consists of fewer than 100,000 clones, 78% of them appearing once. The sample was PBMCs. All receptors derive from a woman aged 55-69 years in good health and CMV-seronegative.

This rearrangement joins TRBV5-8 to TRBJ2-2, with D possibly being TRBD1 (6 bases). CDR3 length equals 14 residues. Per the germline V gene, CDR1 is SGHTS and CDR2 is YDEGEE. Trimming took 4 bases from V and 0 from J, leaving 7 bases between them. In DNA, the CDR3 is TGTGCCAGCAGCAGGACAGCGAACACCGGGGAGCTGTTTTTT. It codes for CASSRTANTGELFF.

The rearrangement links TRBV4-3 to TRBJ2-7; D uncertain. Per germline, CDR1 LGHNA and CDR2 YSLEER. This CDR3 is 15 amino acids long. With 2 bases removed from V and 3 bases from J, the gap between germline ends came to 14 bases. DNA for the CDR3: TGCGCCAGCAGCCAATTTCTGGCGGCAGACTACGAGCAGTACTTC. Its protein product is CASSQFLAADYEQYF.

The rearrangement uses TRBV7-9 and TRBJ2-1; 11 positions match TRBD2. CDR3 length: 15 residues. Looked up from germline, CDR1 is SEHNR and CDR2 is FQNEAQ (reference sequence). Trimming took 8 bases from V and 5 from J; bases not matched to a gene: 8. CDR3 nucleotide sequence: TGTGCCAGCGGGGTCCTAGCGGGGGGAAACAATGAGCAGTTCTTC. Translation: CASGVLAGGNNEQFF.

The chain uses TRBV28 and TRBJ1-5, with 9 bases that match TRBD1. CDR3 length: 14 residues. CDR1 and CDR2 from the germline V gene are MDHEN and SYDVKM. The junction had 5 bases not matched to a gene; V was cut back by 5 bases and J by 6 bases. The CDR3 sequence is CASSRDRVAQPQHF. DNA of the CDR3: TGTGCCAGCAGTAGGGACAGGGTTGCTCAGCCCCAGCATTTT.

V and J are TRBV19 and TRBJ1-1; D ambiguous. Germline V gene data show CDR1 as LNHDA and CDR2 as SQIVND (reference sequence). Trimming shortened V by 5 bases and J by 1 base, and 11 bases separated the two germline ends. This CDR3 is 14 amino acids long. This CDR3 reads CASSRSRSNTEAFF. The CDR3 coding sequence is TGTGCCAGTAGTCGCTCGAGGTCGAACACTGAAGCTTTCTTT.

The gene calls are TRBV9 and TRBJ1-5, with 8 bases lining up with TRBD1. Germline trimming cut 3 bases from V and 2 bases from J; bases unmatched to any gene: 1. Germline-derived CDR1 and CDR2 are SGDLS and YYNGEE. The CDR3 is made up of 14 amino acids. The chain's CDR3 is CASSAGGGNQPQHF. The CDR3 nucleotides are TGTGCCAGCAGCGCAGGGGGCGGCAATCAGCCCCAGCATTTT.